This T cell receptor (beta chain) was sequenced for a study of persistence of HIV-infected CD4 T cells. With respect to this clone: Its antigen is not known.

The CDR3 totals 13 residues. The V gene's germline CDR1 is MNHEY and CDR2 SVGAGI. The V and J ends lost 7 bases and 2 bases, in that order; junction bases with no gene match: 2. The immunoSEQ assay was version 4, run in survey mode. Assay: immunoSEQ multiplex PCR; the TCRdb copy retains only in-frame clones and omits some. The repertoire holds over 35,000 clones, with 89% as singletons. Anti-CD3/anti-CD28 beads served as a nonspecific positive control stimulus. Responding CD4+ T cells were sorted by upregulation of both CD40 ligand and CD69. For at least 4 years, plasma HIV-1 RNA was undetectable (<50 copies/mL).

The V call is TRBV6-5, the J call TRBJ1-3, with 7 bases matching TRBD1. This receptor was taken from an adult man with HIV who was CMV-seropositive. The specimen comprised CD4+ T cells sorted from PBMCs after approximately 19-hour stimulation, sampled from a patient who received antiretroviral therapy. The CDR3 DNA sequence: TGTGCCAGCACAGGACAGGCTGGAAACACCATATATTTT. This translates into CASTGQAGNTIYF.